This TCR beta chain was found in a study of blood T cell repertoires in COVID-19. About the study: Specimens from acute and convalescent COVID-19 originated in the United States, Italy and Spain. Sources were T cells, B-cell-depleted T cells, or PBMCs; the material itself was cDNA or gDNA.

The CDR3 has 18 amino acids. Germline V gene sequence: CDR1 SGHRS, CDR2 YFSETQ. V trimming: 3 bases; J trimming: 4 bases; junction bases outside the gene matches: 9. Authors' processing steps: Amplification from reference gene primers served as the basis for estimated nucleated cell counts. Some clones are missing from TCRdb's copy, which holds only in-frame ones; the method was immunoSEQ multiplex PCR. The DNA was the basis for D and trimming; V, J and clone size are from that table. The sample carries about 50,000 clones, more than 70% recorded once. Sequenced material: peripheral blood. This TCR came from a man in his 60s with acute or convalescent COVID-19. The rearrangement joins TRBV5-1 to TRBJ2-3; 15 bases match TRBD2. This CDR3 reads CASSSRGTSGRTADTQYF. For the CDR3, the DNA is TGCGCCAGCAGCTCGCGCGGGACTAGCGGGAGGACGGCAGATACGCAGTATTTT.